This TCR beta chain was sequenced for a study of blood T cell repertoires in COVID-19. On the study more broadly: PBMCs, B-cell-depleted T cells, or T cells were the source of the cDNA or gDNA that made up the material.

Germline V gene lookup returns CDR1 SGHRS and CDR2 YFSETQ. This CDR3 contains 14 residues. V was pared by 0 bases and J by 6 bases, with 6 bases of the junction left unmatched. Assay: immunoSEQ multiplex PCR; the TCRdb copy retains only in-frame clones and omits some. The sample has roughly 170,000 clones, about 80% seen once. Specimen: peripheral blood. The rearrangement uses TRBV5-1 and TRBJ2-7; 7 bases line up with TRBD2. This clonotype originated in a human donor in a cohort sampled during active COVID-19. In DNA form, the CDR3 reads TGCGCCAGCAGCTTGGAGACTAGCTTATTCGAGCAGTACTTC. Translation gives CASSLETSLFEQYF.